A selection of T cell receptor beta chains follows, all from one sample in a study of CD8 T cells in Susac syndrome. One entry per CDR3 protein results from TCRdb running MiXCR on the immunoSEQ multiplex PCR reads. The sample shows around 100,000 distinct CDR3 sequences, about 95% of them seen only once. Sequencing was performed on CD8+ T cells from PBMCs. Receptors originate from a human donor with Susac syndrome. The CDR3 runs from the conserved cysteine through the conserved F or W. A D gene is named only where the DNA matches it firmly. For some rows the clone size is stated as once, few or many, or as a class when expanded; others skip it.

CDR3nt,CDR3aa,d_gene,v_gene,j_gene,abundance
TGTGCCAGCAGCTTACCTGACCAGGCCCAGTACTTC,CASSLPDQAQYF,-,TRBV13,TRBJ2-5,-
TGCAGTGCTAGAGATGGACGCCCTAAAGCTTTCTTT,CSARDGRPKAFF,-,TRBV20-1,TRBJ1-1,-
TGTGCCAGCTCACCGCGGGAGAGCTCTGGAAACACCATATATTTT,CASSPRESSGNTIYF,-,TRBV18,TRBJ1-3,-
TGCGCCAGCAGTCACCTCCACGGGACCGAGCACTACTTC,CASSHLHGTEHYF,-,TRBV23-1,TRBJ2-7,-
TGTGCCAGCAGTGCGGGGCCGAATAATTCACCCCTCCACTTT,CASSAGPNNSPLHF,-,TRBV27,TRBJ1-6,-
TGTGCCAGCAGCTTAGCGTTAGGTCCGGAGCAGTTCTTC,CASSLALGPEQFF,-,TRBV7-9,TRBJ2-1,-
TGCAGCGTCGGGGGGTACAATGAGCAGTTCTTC,CSVGGYNEQFF,TRBD2,TRBV29-1,TRBJ2-1,-
TGTGCCAGCAGCTTGCCTGCTTACAATGAGCAGTTCTTC,CASSLPAYNEQFF,-,TRBV7-9,TRBJ2-1,-
TGCAGCGTTGTCCCCCGTGTAGAAGAGCAGTTCTTC,CSVVPRVEEQFF,-,TRBV29-1,TRBJ2-1,-
TGTGCCAGCAGCCCCCCCCGGGGGCTAGGCGGGGGGTATGGTGAGCAGTTCTTC,CASSPPRGLGGGYGEQFF,TRBD2,TRBV5-4,TRBJ2-1,-
TGCAGTGCTAGAGACAGGGACAATAGCAATCAGCCCCAGCATTTT,CSARDRDNSNQPQHF,-,TRBV20-1,TRBJ1-5,-
TGTGCCAGCAGCACGGGAAAACAGGGGGTGCCAGATACGCAGTATTTT,CASSTGKQGVPDTQYF,TRBD1,TRBV13,TRBJ2-3,-
TGTGCCAGCAGCCATCAGGGACAGGGCAGGGACACTGAAGCTTTCTTT,CASSHQGQGRDTEAFF,TRBD1,TRBV4-2,TRBJ1-1,-
TGCGCCAGCAGCCAAGATGTGGCGGGGGGCTACGAGCAGTACTTC,CASSQDVAGGYEQYF,TRBD2,TRBV4-1,TRBJ2-7,-
TGTGCCAGCAGTCCCTGGTTCATTAGCGGTTTGCAAGAGACCCAGTACTTC,CASSPWFISGLQETQYF,-,TRBV28,TRBJ2-5,-
TGCAGCGTTGTGGGGCAGTACATGAACACTGAAGCTTTCTTT,CSVVGQYMNTEAFF,-,TRBV29-1,TRBJ1-1,-
TGCAGCGTTTCCGGGACTAGCGGGAGTTACAATGAGCAGTTCTTC,CSVSGTSGSYNEQFF,TRBD2,TRBV29-1,TRBJ2-1,-
TGCGCCAGCAGCCAAGTTTCTAGCAGGCGCGAGCAGTACTTC,CASSQVSSRREQYF,-,TRBV4-1,TRBJ2-7,-
TGTGCCAGCAGCTTCTCCCGAGGCGTGGAGACCCAGTACTTC,CASSFSRGVETQYF,-,TRBV11-2,TRBJ2-5,-
TGTGCCAGCAGCGCTACCCTCATGGGTGGCTACACCTTC,CASSATLMGGYTF,-,TRBV5-4,TRBJ1-2,-
TGCGCCAGCAGCTTGGGAGGGGGGATCTATGAGCAGTTCTTC,CASSLGGGIYEQFF,-,TRBV5-1,TRBJ2-1,-
TGTGCCAGCAGCGTAGCCGGGTGGGGCCCCTACGAGCAGTACTTC,CASSVAGWGPYEQYF,-,TRBV9,TRBJ2-7,-
TGTGCCAGCAGTTCCACCCGCTCCTACAATGAGCAGTTCTTC,CASSSTRSYNEQFF,-,TRBV27,TRBJ2-1,-
TGTGCCACCAGGGACGGGCCAGGGGAGACCCAGTACTTC,CATRDGPGETQYF,-,TRBV15,TRBJ2-5,-
TGCGCCAGCAGCTTGGCGGGCGCGGAGACCCAGTACTTC,CASSLAGAETQYF,-,TRBV5-1,TRBJ2-5,-
TGTGCCAGCAGTCAACAGGGACTGTCCTACAATGAGCAGTTCTTC,CASSQQGLSYNEQFF,-,TRBV6-2/TRBV6-3,TRBJ2-1,-
TGCAGCGTTGGACAACGGAAGGAGACCCAGTACTTC,CSVGQRKETQYF,-,TRBV29-1,TRBJ2-5,-
TGTGCCAGCCGATCTGGGAGGGACACCTACAATGAGCAGTTCTTC,CASRSGRDTYNEQFF,-,TRBV27,TRBJ2-1,-
TGTGCCAGCAGCCAGAATTACTACGAGCAGTACTTC,CASSQNYYEQYF,-,TRBV14,TRBJ2-7,-
TGTGCCAGCTCATCACAATTAGGGGAGGACACTGAAGCTTTCTTT,CASSSQLGEDTEAFF,-,TRBV18,TRBJ1-1,-
TGCAGTGCAGGGGACAGGGACTACGAGCAGTACTTC,CSAGDRDYEQYF,TRBD1,TRBV20-1,TRBJ2-7,-
TGCAGTGCTAGGACCCCTCAAGAGACCCAGTACTTC,CSARTPQETQYF,-,TRBV20-1,TRBJ2-5,once
TGCAGCGGGGACGGCGACACCGGGGAGCTGTTTTTT,CSGDGDTGELFF,-,TRBV29-1,TRBJ2-2,-
TGTGCCAGCAGTTACGTCCCGAACAATGAGCAGTTCTTC,CASSYVPNNEQFF,-,TRBV6-6,TRBJ2-1,-
TGCGCCAGCAGCTTGGCCGGTCAGAGCACAGATACGCAGTATTTT,CASSLAGQSTDTQYF,-,TRBV5-1,TRBJ2-3,-
TGCAGCGTCAGTCCTCCTGGGACCACCGGGGAGCTGTTTTTT,CSVSPPGTTGELFF,-,TRBV29-1,TRBJ2-2,-
TGTGCCAGCAGCTCCTACTACGAGCAGTACTTC,CASSSYYEQYF,-,TRBV5-6,TRBJ2-7,-
TGCAGTGCTAGAGGTGGGAGGGACTACGAGCAGTACTTC,CSARGGRDYEQYF,TRBD2,TRBV20-1,TRBJ2-7,-
TGTGCCAGCAGCAGAACAGGGGTTGGGGATGAAGCTTTCTTT,CASSRTGVGDEAFF,TRBD1,TRBV6-5,TRBJ1-1,-
TGCAGCGTCAGCAGGGTTACCGGGGAGCTGTTTTTT,CSVSRVTGELFF,-,TRBV29-1,TRBJ2-2,-
TGTGCCACCAGTGATTTCATGGGAAATGAGCAGTTCTTC,CATSDFMGNEQFF,-,TRBV24-1,TRBJ2-1,-
TGTGCCAGCAGCCAACTGGCTGAAGCTTTCTTT,CASSQLAEAFF,-,TRBV14,TRBJ1-1,once
TGTGCCACCAGCACCACTAGCGGGAGGAACCAAGAGACCCAGTACTTC,CATSTTSGRNQETQYF,TRBD2,TRBV15,TRBJ2-5,-
TGCAGCGTTACAGGGGGCGACACTGAAGCTTTCTTT,CSVTGGDTEAFF,TRBD1,TRBV29-1,TRBJ1-1,once
TGTGCCAGCAGCCCTCGACTTGCCCAAGAGACCCAGTACTTC,CASSPRLAQETQYF,-,TRBV7-9,TRBJ2-5,-
TGCGCCAGCAGCCAAGAAGTTGGCAGGGAAGGCTACACCTTC,CASSQEVGREGYTF,-,TRBV4-1,TRBJ1-2,-
TGTGCCAGCAGCCCCTACAGGGATGAGCAGTTCTTC,CASSPYRDEQFF,-,TRBV9,TRBJ2-1,-
TGTGCCAGCAGTGCAGCGCCCGGGGGCTATGGCTACACCTTC,CASSAAPGGYGYTF,-,TRBV12-3/TRBV12-4,TRBJ1-2,-
TGTGCCAGCAGTCCCCGGGGGGGCACAGATACGCAGTATTTT,CASSPRGGTDTQYF,TRBD2,TRBV2,TRBJ2-3,-
TGTGCCAGCAGCTTGCGCCAAGAGACCCAGTACTTC,CASSLRQETQYF,-,TRBV7-4,TRBJ2-5,-
TGCAGCGTTGGTGGGACTAGCGGATCGATTTACAATGAGCAGTTCTTC,CSVGGTSGSIYNEQFF,TRBD2,TRBV29-1,TRBJ2-1,-